This TCR beta chain is from a study of T cells in Graves' hyperthyroidism and ophthalmopathy. In the case of this clonotype: A read error may account for a junction end that differs from germline.

Template material for amplifying TCR beta CDR3 regions consisted of RNA transcripts. Carried out on the TCR CDR3, a first-round RT-PCR used the HTBI primer set. TCRdb redid the calling of the multiplex PCR reads with MiXCR, one entry per CDR3 protein. The table records about 47,000 distinct CDR3 sequences, less than 65% of them present only once. This TCR derives from a man younger than 30 with Graves' hyperthyroidism. Sequenced material: peripheral blood or thyroid tissue (not recorded which).

DNA for the CDR3: TGTGCCAGCTCAGGGGCCAGTGGTACCTTCTCTGGGGCCAACGTCCTGGCTTTC. Translating it yields CASSGASGTFSGANVLAF. The rearrangement joins TRBV2 to TRBJ2-6; D possibly corresponds to TRBD1 (6 bases). Germline-derived CDR1 and CDR2 are SNHLY and FYNNEI. The CDR3 has 18 residues.